The rows below give T cell receptor beta chains drawn from one sample of a study of cytomegalovirus exposure and HLA in healthy donors. Libraries were prepared by immunoSEQ multiplex PCR; TCRdb keeps only in-frame clonotypes and omits some of them. Of around 150,000 clones in the sample, less than 80% were seen once. The source material was PBMCs. The receptors come from a man in his forties in good health and CMV-seronegative. CDR3s include the opening cysteine and the closing phenylalanine or tryptophan. A D gene is named only where the DNA matches it firmly. Rows may omit the clone size; those that give it use once, few, many or a size class.

j_gene,d_gene,v_gene,abundance,len,CDR3aa,CDR3nt
TRBJ1-2,-,TRBV4-3,-,15,CASSQGGGRGRGYTF,TGCGCCAGCAGCCAAGGGGGAGGACGGGGCCGGGGCTACACCTTC
TRBJ1-6,TRBD1,TRBV5-1,-,15,CASSRGTGANSPLHF,TGCGCCAGCAGCAGGGGGACAGGGGCTAATTCACCCCTCCACTTT
TRBJ2-5,-,TRBV10-1,few,13,CASSPGTQETQYF,TGCGCCAGCTCCCCGGGAACCCAAGAGACCCAGTACTTC
TRBJ1-3,-,TRBV5-1,-,15,CASSSGGTYGNTIYF,TGCGCCAGCAGTTCCGGGGGGACGTATGGAAACACCATATATTTT
TRBJ2-3,TRBD2,TRBV14,-,14,CASSPREGTDTQYF,TGTGCCAGCAGCCCCCGGGAGGGCACAGATACGCAGTATTTT
TRBJ2-7,-,TRBV4-2,-,16,CASSQDRGGLVSEQYF,TGTGCCAGCAGCCAAGATAGGGGGGGGTTAGTCTCCGAGCAGTACTTC
TRBJ2-2,-,TRBV10-1,-,12,CASSSGTGELFF,TGCGCCAGCAGCAGCGGCACCGGGGAGCTGTTTTTT
TRBJ2-1,TRBD2,TRBV28,medium-sized,17,CASSLTTSGSSYNEQFF,TGTGCCAGCAGTTTAACGACTAGCGGAAGCTCCTACAATGAGCAGTTCTTC
TRBJ2-7,-,TRBV5-5,-,15,CASSLGPGAVYEQYF,TGTGCCAGCAGCTTGGGCCCAGGGGCTGTATACGAGCAGTACTTC
TRBJ2-7,TRBD2,TRBV2,few,16,CASSGGGSSGGYEQYF,TGTGCCAGCTCCGGCGGTGGGTCTAGCGGGGGATACGAGCAGTACTTC
TRBJ2-5,-,TRBV5-1,-,13,CASSGAAQETQYF,TGCGCCAGCAGCGGGGCAGCCCAAGAGACCCAGTACTTC
TRBJ2-3,TRBD1,TRBV18,-,18,CASSPGLQGPRVADTQYF,TGTGCCAGCTCACCGGGGTTACAGGGGCCGAGAGTTGCAGATACGCAGTATTTT
TRBJ2-1,-,TRBV4-3,-,15,CASSQGQGGINEQFF,TGCGCCAGCAGCCAAGGGCAAGGCGGGATCAATGAGCAGTTCTTC
TRBJ1-3,-,TRBV4-1,once,16,CASSQDGVISGNTIYF,TGCGCCAGCAGCCAAGACGGAGTAATCTCTGGAAACACCATATATTTT
TRBJ2-2,-,TRBV9,-,13,CASNPSVTGELFF,TGTGCCAGCAACCCTAGCGTTACCGGGGAGCTGTTTTTT
TRBJ2-3,-,TRBV4-2,-,17,CASSQEGGRGLTDTQYF,TGTGCCAGCAGCCAAGAAGGCGGGCGGGGGCTCACAGATACGCAGTATTTT
TRBJ2-3,-,TRBV20-1,-,11,CSARSTDTQYF,TGCAGTGCCAGGAGCACAGATACGCAGTATTTT
TRBJ1-1,-,TRBV5-6,-,14,CASSTWTENAEAFF,TGTGCCAGCAGCACGTGGACAGAAAACGCTGAAGCTTTCTTT
TRBJ1-2,TRBD1,TRBV5-4,-,14,CASSLAGTGGRPTF,TGTGCCAGCAGCTTGGCCGGGACAGGGGGTCGCCCCACCTTC
TRBJ1-1,-,TRBV6-6,few,12,CASSLVGLRAFF,TGTGCCAGCAGTTTGGTGGGGCTCAGAGCTTTCTTT
TRBJ2-2,TRBD2,TRBV2,-,13,CASGRDSMGELFF,TGTGCCAGCGGGAGGGATTCTATGGGGGAGCTGTTTTTT
TRBJ2-1,TRBD1,TRBV11-2,-,14,CASSGWQGANEQFF,TGTGCCAGCAGCGGCTGGCAGGGGGCGAATGAGCAGTTCTTC
TRBJ1-2,-,TRBV28,-,14,CASTLAQIEGSYTF,TGTGCCAGCACCCTAGCCCAGATTGAAGGTAGCTACACCTTC
TRBJ1-5,-,TRBV6-1,-,15,CASSDSDRRIQPQHF,TGTGCCAGCAGTGACTCTGACAGGAGGATCCAGCCCCAGCATTTT
TRBJ1-2,-,TRBV19,-,14,CASSITRLNYGYTF,TGTGCCAGTAGTATAACAAGACTTAACTATGGCTACACCTTC
TRBJ2-1,-,TRBV9,once,17,CASSPRGGLTSYNEQFF,TGTGCCAGCAGCCCAAGGGGGGGGCTGACCTCCTACAATGAGCAGTTCTTC
TRBJ2-2,TRBD1,TRBV30,-,18,CASQGVGGVRVSAGELFF,TGTGCCTCCCAGGGGGTAGGGGGAGTGCGAGTTTCAGCCGGGGAGCTGTTTTTT
TRBJ1-5,TRBD1,TRBV30,-,14,CAWRPQGAQQPQHF,TGTGCCTGGAGGCCCCAGGGGGCACAGCAGCCCCAGCATTTT
TRBJ1-5,-,TRBV2,-,12,CASSELNQPQHF,TGTGCCAGCAGTGAACTGAATCAGCCCCAGCATTTT
TRBJ2-3,TRBD2,TRBV11-2,-,17,CASSPFPLAGPTDTQYF,TGTGCCAGCAGCCCATTCCCACTAGCGGGGCCCACAGATACGCAGTATTTT
TRBJ2-1,-,TRBV7-9,-,13,CASSLDTYNEQFF,TGTGCCAGCAGCTTAGACACCTACAATGAGCAGTTCTTC
TRBJ2-3,-,TRBV6-5,-,11,CASSSTDTQYF,TGTGCCAGCTCTAGCACAGATACGCAGTATTTT
TRBJ2-7,-,TRBV25-1,-,16,CASSEQTALSSYEQYF,TGTGCCAGCAGTGAGCAGACAGCACTCAGCTCCTACGAGCAGTACTTC
TRBJ1-1,TRBD1,TRBV15,-,14,CATSSGRGSTEAFF,TGTGCCACCAGCAGTGGCAGGGGGTCCACTGAAGCTTTCTTT
TRBJ2-3,TRBD2,TRBV11-2,-,18,CASRPSGGAMSSTDTQYF,TGTGCCAGCAGACCTAGCGGGGGGGCAATGTCTAGCACAGATACGCAGTATTTT
TRBJ2-3,-,TRBV7-9,-,17,CASSLWSGAPETDTQYF,TGTGCCAGCAGCTTATGGTCAGGGGCCCCGGAGACGGATACGCAGTATTTT
TRBJ2-1,TRBD1,TRBV27,-,12,CASSSGGNEQFF,TGTGCCAGCAGTTCAGGGGGCAATGAGCAGTTCTTC
TRBJ2-7,-,TRBV6-5,-,16,CASSYSLSRQVYEQYF,TGTGCCAGCAGTTACTCCCTATCGAGACAGGTCTACGAGCAGTACTTC
TRBJ2-1,TRBD2,TRBV27,-,14,CASSSGGAWNEQFF,TGTGCCAGCAGTAGCGGGGGGGCTTGGAATGAGCAGTTCTTC
TRBJ2-7,-,TRBV30,-,13,CAWSVLGGSEQYF,TGTGCCTGGAGTGTACTGGGGGGAAGCGAGCAGTACTTC
TRBJ1-1,-,TRBV5-6,-,14,CASIPAGGNTEAFF,TGTGCCAGCATCCCCGCGGGGGGGAACACTGAAGCTTTCTTT
TRBJ2-4,TRBD1,TRBV10-2,once,13,CASSTGTANIQYF,TGCGCCAGCAGTACCGGGACAGCAAACATTCAGTACTTC